This T cell receptor beta chain was identified during a study of cytomegalovirus exposure and HLA in healthy donors. General study points: Rates of TCR association differed by HLA locus in a later analysis, with DRB1 highest and HLA-C lowest. Further analysis, carried out later, found HLA-associated TCR beta chains more clonally expanded than equally common other chains. Later analysis identified several of the most significant clusters that appeared linked to common viral pathogens. By a later analysis, the bulk of CMV-associated TCR beta chains appeared HLA-restricted.

A multiplex PCR was run with 60 Vbeta primers and 13 Jbeta primers. The protocol was immunoSEQ multiplex PCR, while the TCRdb copy is restricted to in-frame clones and leaves out a portion. This table holds more than 100,000 clones. Concerning this clone itself: The antigen is unknown.

Germline-derived CDR1 and CDR2 are LNHDA and SQIVND (reference sequence). The CDR3 sequence is 15 residues long. Trimming took 2 bases from V and 5 from J; bases not matched to a gene: 8. The specimen was PBMCs. V gene TRBV19 combines with J gene TRBJ1-1, with 7 bases lining up with TRBD1. This TCR came from a woman in her 40s in good health and CMV-seronegative. CDR3 sequence: CASSIRKGGKTEAFF. The CDR3 region has the DNA TGTGCCAGTAGTATAAGGAAAGGGGGCAAAACTGAAGCTTTCTTT.